What follows are 12 T cell receptor beta chains derived from one specimen sequenced in a study of cytomegalovirus exposure and HLA in healthy donors. 13 Jbeta primers and 60 Vbeta primers were used for the PCR. TCRdb's table, derived via immunoSEQ multiplex PCR, lists solely in-frame clones and lacks some. The sample yields tens of thousands of clones, about 80% seen once. Specimen: PBMCs. These TCRs come from a man aged 50 to 60 in good health and CMV-seropositive.

The rearrangement uses TRBV27 and TRBJ2-4; 12 positions match TRBD2. Germline CDR1 reads MNHEY; CDR2 reads SMNVEV (reference sequence). V dropped 2 bases and J dropped 8; count of bases not matched to a gene: 13. The CDR3 runs to 18 residues. The CDR3 region has the DNA TGTGCCAGCAGTTTAATAGGGACTAGCGGGTTCGGAGGGCACATTCAGTACTTC. Its protein product is CASSLIGTSGFGGHIQYF.

V and J are TRBV19 and TRBJ2-2, with no clear D. Trimming took off 5 bases at V and 1 base at J, with 14 bases between the two ends. This CDR3 is 16 amino acids long. The V gene's germline CDR1 is LNHDA and CDR2 SQIVND (reference sequence). DNA of the CDR3: TGTGCCAGTAGTGCCCCCGGTCGATTGAACACCGGGGAGCTGTTTTTT. Translating it yields CASSAPGRLNTGELFF.

The chain combines TRBV5-4 with TRBJ2-3; 11 bases fit TRBD2. This CDR3 spans 16 amino acids. Germline V CDR1 and CDR2: SGHNT, YYREEE (reference sequence). J lost 3 bases, V lost 3 bases, and 6 bases had no gene match. CDR3 nucleotide sequence: TGTGCCAGCAGCTCCCTCCGGACTAGCGGGACAGATACGCAGTATTTT. Protein: CASSSLRTSGTDTQYF.

The CDR3 is CASSQVAGDEYEQFF. The CDR3 DNA follows: TGTGCCAGCAGCCAAGTAGCGGGAGACGAGTATGAGCAGTTCTTC. The chain carries TRBV4-2 and TRBJ2-1, with TRBD2 identical over 9 bases. Germline loops: CDR1 LGHNA, CDR2 YNFKEQ. Trimming took 1 base from V and 8 from J; bases not matched to a gene: 6. This CDR3 has 15 residues.

The rearrangement links TRBV29-1 to TRBJ1-4, with D unresolved. CDR3 length equals 11 residues. The V gene's germline CDR1 is SQVTM and CDR2 ANQGSEA. Trimming shortened V by 7 bases and J by 5 bases, and 8 bases separated the two germline ends. Here the CDR3 reads CSGSQNEKLFF. The CDR3 DNA sequence: TGCAGCGGCAGTCAAAATGAAAAACTGTTTTTT.

This chain links TRBV2 with TRBJ1-1; the D is unclear. Germline loops: CDR1 SNHLY, CDR2 FYNNEI. V lost 7 bases, J lost 1 base, and 22 bases lay in between. CDR3 length: 17 residues. The CDR3 here is CASNTSPEEFPNTEAFF. CDR3 DNA: TGTGCCAGCAATACCTCGCCGGAGGAATTTCCGAACACTGAAGCTTTCTTT.

This clone has a single count. In DNA form, the CDR3 reads TGTGCCAGTAGTATAGTGGGGCAGGGGTCAAGTCAGTACTTC. Amino acids: CASSIVGQGSSQYF. The chain joins TRBV19 to TRBJ2-4, with D tentatively TRBD1 (6 bases). This CDR3 is built from 14 residues. The germline V gene has CDR1 LNHDA and CDR2 SQIVND (reference sequence). V dropped 1 base and J dropped 12 bases, with 16 bases sitting between them.

The chain couples TRBV4-1 to TRBJ2-3; D unclear. Deletions cut 0 bases from V and 0 bases from J, with 7 bases between. The length of the CDR3 is 15 residues. CDR1 and CDR2 (germline): MGHRA, YSYEKL. The CDR3 reads CASSQDPGSTDTQYF. CDR3 coding DNA: TGCGCCAGCAGCCAAGATCCCGGGAGCACAGATACGCAGTATTTT.

This chain connects TRBV10-2 to TRBJ1-1, with D hard to call. V lost 6 bases, J lost 1 base, and 21 bases lay in between. Per the germline V gene, CDR1 is WSHSY and CDR2 is SAAADI. This CDR3 spans 17 amino acids. The CDR3 sequence is CASRLSGGSRSNTEAFF. CDR3 nucleotide sequence: TGCGCCAGCAGACTGAGTGGTGGCTCTAGATCGAACACTGAAGCTTTCTTT.

Only a few counts were recorded for this clone. This chain uses TRBV28 with TRBJ2-1; 13 bases line up with TRBD2. V was pared by 1 base and J by 10 bases, with 4 bases of the junction left unmatched. Germline V lookup: CDR1 MDHEN, CDR2 SYDVKM. CDR3 size: 15 residues. The CDR3 loop reads CASSLSGLAGQEQFF. In DNA, the CDR3 is TGTGCCAGCAGTTTATCGGGACTAGCGGGGCAGGAGCAGTTCTTC.

This clone has only a few counts. The chain is built from TRBV9 and TRBJ2-7, with 7 nucleotides matching TRBD1. The CDR3 totals 13 residues. V trimming: 3 bases; J trimming: 6 bases; junction bases outside the gene matches: 6. Looked up from germline, CDR1 is SGDLS and CDR2 is YYNGEE. The CDR3 here is CASSGDRAGEQYF. The CDR3 coding sequence is TGTGCCAGCAGCGGCGACAGGGCTGGCGAGCAGTACTTC.

The rearrangement links TRBV10-3 to TRBJ2-7, with D possibly matching TRBD2 (5 bases). The CDR3 spans 15 residues. CDR1 and CDR2 (germline): ENHRY, SYGVKD. V was trimmed by 2 bases and J by 0 bases, leaving 11 bases between them. The CDR3 DNA follows: TGTGCCATCAGTGAGGGGTTGGGGAGCTCCTACGAGCAGTACTTC. Translated, it gives CAISEGLGSSYEQYF.